Only a few counts were recorded for the clone carrying this T cell receptor (beta chain). J gave up 8 bases and V 1 base, and 7 bases lay outside the gene matches. The CDR3 is 16 amino acids. Per the germline V gene, CDR1 is SGDLS and CDR2 is YYNGEE. As processed by the authors: Reference gene primer amplification yielded estimated nucleated cell counts. Data came from immunoSEQ multiplex PCR; TCRdb stores just in-frame clones and leaves some out. V and J calls and clone size are given by that table; D and trimming were obtained from the DNA. The sample includes under 150,000 clones, around 80% of them seen just once. These data belong to a study of blood T cell repertoires in COVID-19. On the study more broadly: Material from acute and convalescent COVID-19 was sourced from the United States, Italy and Spain. T cells, B-cell-depleted T cells, or PBMCs supplied cDNA or gDNA.

The sequenced sample consisted of peripheral blood. This chain uses TRBV9 with TRBJ1-4; the match to TRBD1 covers 11 bases. The clonotype comes from a woman between 45 and 60 years old with acute or convalescent COVID-19. The CDR3 coding sequence is TGTGCCAGCAGCGTAACGGGACAGGGGGAATGGGAAAAACTGTTTTTT. It specifies CASSVTGQGEWEKLFF.